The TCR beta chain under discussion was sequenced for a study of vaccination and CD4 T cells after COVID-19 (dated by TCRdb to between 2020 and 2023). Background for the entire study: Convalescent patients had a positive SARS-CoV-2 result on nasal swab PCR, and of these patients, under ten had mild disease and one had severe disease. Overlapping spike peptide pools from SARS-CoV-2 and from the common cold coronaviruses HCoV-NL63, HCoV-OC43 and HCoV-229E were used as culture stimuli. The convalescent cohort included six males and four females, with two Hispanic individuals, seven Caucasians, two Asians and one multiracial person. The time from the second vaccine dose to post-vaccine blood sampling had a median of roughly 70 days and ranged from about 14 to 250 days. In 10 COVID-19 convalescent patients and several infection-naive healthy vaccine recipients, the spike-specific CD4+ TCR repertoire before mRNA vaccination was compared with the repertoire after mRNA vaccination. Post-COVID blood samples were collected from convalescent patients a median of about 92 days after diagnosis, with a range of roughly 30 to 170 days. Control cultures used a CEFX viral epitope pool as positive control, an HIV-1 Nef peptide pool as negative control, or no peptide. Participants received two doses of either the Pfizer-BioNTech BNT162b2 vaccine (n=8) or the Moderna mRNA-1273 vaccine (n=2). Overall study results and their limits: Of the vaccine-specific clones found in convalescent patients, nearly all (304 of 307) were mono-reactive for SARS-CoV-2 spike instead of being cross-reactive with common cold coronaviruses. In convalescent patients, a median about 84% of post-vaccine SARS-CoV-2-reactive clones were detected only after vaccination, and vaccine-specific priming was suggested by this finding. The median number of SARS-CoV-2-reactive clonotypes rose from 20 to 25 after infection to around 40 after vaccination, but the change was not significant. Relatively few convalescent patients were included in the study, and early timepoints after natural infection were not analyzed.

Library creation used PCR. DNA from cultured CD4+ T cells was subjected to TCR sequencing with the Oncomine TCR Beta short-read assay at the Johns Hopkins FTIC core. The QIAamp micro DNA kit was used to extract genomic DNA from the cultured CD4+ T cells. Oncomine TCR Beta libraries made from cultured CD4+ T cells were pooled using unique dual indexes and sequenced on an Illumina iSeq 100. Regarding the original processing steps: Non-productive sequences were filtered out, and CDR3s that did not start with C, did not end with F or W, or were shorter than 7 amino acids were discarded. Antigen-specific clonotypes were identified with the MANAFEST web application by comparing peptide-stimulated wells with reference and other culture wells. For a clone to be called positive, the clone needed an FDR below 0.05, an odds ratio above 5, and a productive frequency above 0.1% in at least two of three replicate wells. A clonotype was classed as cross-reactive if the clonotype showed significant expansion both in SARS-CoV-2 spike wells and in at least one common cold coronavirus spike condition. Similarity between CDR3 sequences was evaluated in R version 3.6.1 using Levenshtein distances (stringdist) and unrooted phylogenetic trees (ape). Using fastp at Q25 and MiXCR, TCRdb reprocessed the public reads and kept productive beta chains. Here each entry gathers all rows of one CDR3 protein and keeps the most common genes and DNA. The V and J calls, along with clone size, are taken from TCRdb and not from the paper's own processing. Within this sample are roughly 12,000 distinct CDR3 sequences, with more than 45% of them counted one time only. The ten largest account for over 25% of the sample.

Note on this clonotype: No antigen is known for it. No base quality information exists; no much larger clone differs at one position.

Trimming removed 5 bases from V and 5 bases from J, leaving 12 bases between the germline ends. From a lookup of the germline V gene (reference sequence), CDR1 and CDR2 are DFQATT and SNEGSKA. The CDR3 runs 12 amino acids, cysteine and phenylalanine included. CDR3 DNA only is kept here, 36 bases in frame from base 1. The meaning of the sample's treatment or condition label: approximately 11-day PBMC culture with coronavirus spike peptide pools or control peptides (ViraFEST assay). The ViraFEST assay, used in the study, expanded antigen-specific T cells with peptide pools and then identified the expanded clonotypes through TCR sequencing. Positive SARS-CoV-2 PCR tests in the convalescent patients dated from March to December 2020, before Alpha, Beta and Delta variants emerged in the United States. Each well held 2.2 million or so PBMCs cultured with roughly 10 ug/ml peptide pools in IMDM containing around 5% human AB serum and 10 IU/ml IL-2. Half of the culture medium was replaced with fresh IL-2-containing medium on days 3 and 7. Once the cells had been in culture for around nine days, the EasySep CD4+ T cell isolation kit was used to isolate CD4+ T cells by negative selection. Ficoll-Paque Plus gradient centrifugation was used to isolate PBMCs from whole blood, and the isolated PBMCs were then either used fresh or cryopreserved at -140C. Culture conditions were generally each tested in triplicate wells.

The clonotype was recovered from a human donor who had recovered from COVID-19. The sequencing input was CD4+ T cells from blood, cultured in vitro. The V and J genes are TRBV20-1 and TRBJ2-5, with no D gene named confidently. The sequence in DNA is TGCAGTGCTGCCAAAGACGGGGAGACCCAGTACTTC. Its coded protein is CSAAKDGETQYF.